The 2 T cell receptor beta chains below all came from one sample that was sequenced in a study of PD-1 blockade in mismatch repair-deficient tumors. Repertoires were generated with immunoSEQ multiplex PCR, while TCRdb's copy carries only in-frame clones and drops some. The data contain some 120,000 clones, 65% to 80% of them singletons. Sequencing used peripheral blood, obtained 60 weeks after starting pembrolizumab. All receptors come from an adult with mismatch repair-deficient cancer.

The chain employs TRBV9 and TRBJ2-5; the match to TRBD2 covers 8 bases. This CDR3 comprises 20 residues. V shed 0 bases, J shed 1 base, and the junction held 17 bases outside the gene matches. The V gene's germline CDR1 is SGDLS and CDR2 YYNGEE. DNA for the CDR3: TGTGCCAGCAGCGTAGCTACCAGCGGGGGACTAAGCCTCCCCCAAGAGACCCAGTACTTC. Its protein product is CASSVATSGGLSLPQETQYF.

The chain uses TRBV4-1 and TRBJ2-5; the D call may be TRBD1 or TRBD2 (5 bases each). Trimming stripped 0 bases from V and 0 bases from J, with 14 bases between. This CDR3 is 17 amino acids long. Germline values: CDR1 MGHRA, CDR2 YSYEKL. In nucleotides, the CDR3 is TGCGCCAGCAGCCAAGATTGGGACGGCTCGGACCAAGAGACCCAGTACTTC. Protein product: CASSQDWDGSDQETQYF.